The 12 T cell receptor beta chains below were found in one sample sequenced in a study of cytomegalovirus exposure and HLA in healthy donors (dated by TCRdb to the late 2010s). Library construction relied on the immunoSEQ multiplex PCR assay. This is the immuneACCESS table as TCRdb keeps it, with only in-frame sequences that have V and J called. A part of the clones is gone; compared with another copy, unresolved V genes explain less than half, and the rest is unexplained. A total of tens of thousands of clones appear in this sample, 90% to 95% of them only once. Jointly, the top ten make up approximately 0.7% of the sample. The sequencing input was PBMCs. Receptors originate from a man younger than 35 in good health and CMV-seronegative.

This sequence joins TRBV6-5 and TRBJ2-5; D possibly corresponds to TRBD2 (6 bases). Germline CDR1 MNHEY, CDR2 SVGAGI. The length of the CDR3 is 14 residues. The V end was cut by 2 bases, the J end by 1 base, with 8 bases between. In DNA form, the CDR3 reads TGTGCCAGCAGTTACGTTAGCGGCCAAGAGACCCAGTACTTC. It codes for CASSYVSGQETQYF.

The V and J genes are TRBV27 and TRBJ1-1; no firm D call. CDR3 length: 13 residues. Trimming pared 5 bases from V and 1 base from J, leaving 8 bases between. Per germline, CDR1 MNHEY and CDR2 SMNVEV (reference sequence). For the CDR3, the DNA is TGTGCCAGCAGTCCCCACACGAACACTGAAGCTTTCTTT. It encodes CASSPHTNTEAFF.

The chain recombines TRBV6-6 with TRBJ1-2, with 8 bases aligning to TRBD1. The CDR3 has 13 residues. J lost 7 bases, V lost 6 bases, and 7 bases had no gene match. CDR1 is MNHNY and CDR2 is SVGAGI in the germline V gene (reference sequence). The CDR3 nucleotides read TGTGCCAGCAGAAATCAGGGGGCGGCTGGCTACACCTTC. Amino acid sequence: CASRNQGAAGYTF.

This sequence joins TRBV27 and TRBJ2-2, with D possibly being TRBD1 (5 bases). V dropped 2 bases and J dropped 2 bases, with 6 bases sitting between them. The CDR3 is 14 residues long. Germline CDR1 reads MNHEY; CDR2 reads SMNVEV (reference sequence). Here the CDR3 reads CASSLRGNTGELFF. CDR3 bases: TGTGCCAGCAGTTTAAGGGGAAACACCGGGGAGCTGTTTTTT.

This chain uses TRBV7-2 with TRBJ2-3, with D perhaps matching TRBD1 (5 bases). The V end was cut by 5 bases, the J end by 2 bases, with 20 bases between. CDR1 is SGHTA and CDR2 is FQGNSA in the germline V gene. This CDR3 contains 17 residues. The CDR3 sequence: CASSNSRTLSPTDTQYF. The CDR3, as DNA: TGTGCCAGCAGCAACTCGAGGACACTCAGCCCCACAGATACGCAGTATTTT.

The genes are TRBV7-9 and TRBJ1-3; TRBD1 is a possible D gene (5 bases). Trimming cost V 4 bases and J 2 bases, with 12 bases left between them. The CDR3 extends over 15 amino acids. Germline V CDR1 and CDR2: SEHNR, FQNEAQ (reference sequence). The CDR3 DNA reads TGTGCCAGCAGCTCATCTATAGGGGCTGGAAACACCATATATTTT. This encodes CASSSSIGAGNTIYF.

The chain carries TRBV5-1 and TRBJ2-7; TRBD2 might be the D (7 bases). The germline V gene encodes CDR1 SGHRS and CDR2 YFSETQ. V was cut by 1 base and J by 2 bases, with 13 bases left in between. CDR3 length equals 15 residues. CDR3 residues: CASSLKAGATYEQYF. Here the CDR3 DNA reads TGCGCCAGCAGCTTGAAGGCGGGGGCGACCTACGAGCAGTACTTC. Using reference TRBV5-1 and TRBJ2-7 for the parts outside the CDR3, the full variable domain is KAGVTQTPRYLIKTRGQQVTLSCSPISGHRSVSWYQQTPGQGLQFLFEYFSETQRNKGNFPGRFSGRQFSNSRSEMNVSTLELGDSALYLCASSLKAGATYEQYFGPGTRLTVT.

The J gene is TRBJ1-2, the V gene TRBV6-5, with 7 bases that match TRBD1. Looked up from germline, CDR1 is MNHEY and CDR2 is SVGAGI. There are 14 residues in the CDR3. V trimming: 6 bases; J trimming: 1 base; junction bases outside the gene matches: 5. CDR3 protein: CASRRDSLNYGYTF. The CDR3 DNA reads TGTGCCAGCAGAAGGGACAGCCTTAACTATGGCTACACCTTC.

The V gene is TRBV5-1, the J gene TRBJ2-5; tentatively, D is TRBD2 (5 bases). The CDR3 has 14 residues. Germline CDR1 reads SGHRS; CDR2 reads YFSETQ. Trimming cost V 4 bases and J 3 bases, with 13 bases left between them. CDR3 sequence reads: CASSRLEGEETQYF. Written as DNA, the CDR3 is TGCGCCAGCAGCCGCCTCGAGGGCGAAGAGACCCAGTACTTC.

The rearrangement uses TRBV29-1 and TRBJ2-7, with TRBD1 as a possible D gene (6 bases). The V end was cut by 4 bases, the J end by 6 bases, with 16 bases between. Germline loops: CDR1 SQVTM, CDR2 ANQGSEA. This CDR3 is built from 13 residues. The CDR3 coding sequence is TGCAGCGTTGTTTCGGACAGTGGTCTCGAGCAGTACTTC. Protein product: CSVVSDSGLEQYF.

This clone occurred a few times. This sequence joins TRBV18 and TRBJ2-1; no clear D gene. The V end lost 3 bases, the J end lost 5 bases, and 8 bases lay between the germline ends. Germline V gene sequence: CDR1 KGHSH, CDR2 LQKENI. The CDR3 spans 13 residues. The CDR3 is CASSPVGNNEQFF. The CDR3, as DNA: TGTGCCAGCTCACCCGTGGGCAACAATGAGCAGTTCTTC.

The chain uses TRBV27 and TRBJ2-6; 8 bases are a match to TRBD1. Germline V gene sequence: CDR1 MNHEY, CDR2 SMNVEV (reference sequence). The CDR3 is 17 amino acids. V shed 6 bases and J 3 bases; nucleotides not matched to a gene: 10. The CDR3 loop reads CASSSRAGGDGANVLTF. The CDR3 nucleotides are TGTGCCAGCAGCTCACGGGCAGGGGGCGATGGGGCCAACGTCCTGACTTTC.